The following is a TCR beta chain sequence with its context. The target antigen is unknown. The sample originates from a study of blood T cells in healthy people across ages. Study information: Template-switching capture recovered about one barcoded beta molecule per two T cells. Notes on the study in general: Reliance upon unsorted PBMCs precluded definitive naive versus antigen-experienced comparison. Unknown CMV status may confound age-related changes in expanded clones.

Trimming left V 6 bases short and J 1 base short, with 8 bases between. The CDR3 is made up of 12 amino acids. Germline lookup yields CDR1 DFQATT and CDR2 SNEGSKA (reference sequence). With a J-beta primer mix and a sample-barcoded 5' primer, a second PCR ran roughly 6 to 11 cycles. Each CDR3 protein gets one entry after TCRdb re-called the 5' RACE reads with MiXCR. Of almost 1 million distinct CDR3 sequences in the sample, approximately 50% were seen once. Researchers isolated at least 7 million PBMCs per sample. The source of this sequence is a woman aged 60-70 years in good health. The rearrangement uses TRBV20-1 and TRBJ2-3; no firm D call. Sequenced: blood. CDR3 nucleotide sequence: TGCAGTGCCCCCACGGGCACAGATACGCAGTATTTT. Residues: CSAPTGTDTQYF.